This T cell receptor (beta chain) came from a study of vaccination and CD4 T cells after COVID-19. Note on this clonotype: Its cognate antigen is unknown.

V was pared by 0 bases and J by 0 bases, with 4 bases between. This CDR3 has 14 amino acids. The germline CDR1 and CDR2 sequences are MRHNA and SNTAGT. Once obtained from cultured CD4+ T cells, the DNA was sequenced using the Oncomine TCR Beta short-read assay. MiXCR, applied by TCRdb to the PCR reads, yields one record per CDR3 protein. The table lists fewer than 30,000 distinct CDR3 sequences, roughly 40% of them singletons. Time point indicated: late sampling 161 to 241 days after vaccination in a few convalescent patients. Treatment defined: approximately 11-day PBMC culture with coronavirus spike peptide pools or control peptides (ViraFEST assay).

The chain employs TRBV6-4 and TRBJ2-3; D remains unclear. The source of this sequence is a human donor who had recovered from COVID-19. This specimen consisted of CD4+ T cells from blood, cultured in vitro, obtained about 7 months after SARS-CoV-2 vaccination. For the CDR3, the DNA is TGTGCCAGCAGTGACTCGGACAGCACAGATACGCAGTATTTT. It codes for CASSDSDSTDTQYF.